The sequence of this T cell receptor (beta chain) was determined in a study of blood T cell repertoires in COVID-19. About the study: COVID-19 samples, acute and convalescent, were from the United States, Italy and Spain.

The germline V and J ends were trimmed by 1 base and 6 bases, with 24 bases remaining between them. Germline V gene sequence: CDR1 LNHDA, CDR2 SQIVND (reference sequence). This CDR3 is built from 18 residues. Assay: immunoSEQ multiplex PCR; the TCRdb copy retains only in-frame clones and omits some. The sample shows over 85,000 clones, approximately 85% of them seen only once. The chain links TRBV19 to TRBJ1-2; D is undetermined. Sequenced: peripheral blood. The sequence derives from a human donor in a cohort sampled during active COVID-19. CDR3 nucleotide sequence: TGTGCCAGTAGTATAGGTCCAGGCCGCACCCCGGCTACTGATGGCTACACCTTC. Amino acid sequence: CASSIGPGRTPATDGYTF. Filled out from reference TRBV19 and TRBJ1-2, the complete variable domain reads DGGITQSPKYLFRKEGQNVTLSCEQNLNHDAMYWYRQDPGQGLRLIYYSQIVNDFQKGDIAEGYSVSREKKESFPLTVTSAQKNPTAFYLCASSIGPGRTPATDGYTFGSGTRLTVV.